The rows below give T cell receptor beta chains drawn from one sample of a study of T cell responses to AZD1222 COVID-19 vaccine. The assay was immunoSEQ multiplex PCR, and TCRdb's table has in-frame clones only and misses some. The data contain around 120,000 clones, over 85% of them singletons. Sequences were derived from peripheral blood, sampled on day 0 of AZD1222 vaccination. The receptor set was obtained from an adult in good health. Each CDR3 is given with its conserved first and last residue. D genes are given only for firm matches. Some rows have no size entry. The others give once, few or many, or a class for an expanded clone.

j_call	v_call	clone_size	d_call	cdr3_nt	cdr3_aa
TRBJ2-7	TRBV7-3	-	TRBD1	TGTGCCAGCAGCACCCGGGACAGGGAGATGCACGAGCAGTACTTC	CASSTRDREMHEQYF
TRBJ1-5	TRBV15	-	TRBD1	TGTGCCACCAGCAGGTGGACAGGGGGCATGAATCAGCCCCAGCATTTT	CATSRWTGGMNQPQHF
TRBJ2-7	TRBV6-4	few	TRBD2	TGTGCCAGCAGTGAGTCGGGAGCGGGGGTGGACGAGCAGTACTTC	CASSESGAGVDEQYF
TRBJ1-1	TRBV11-3	-	TRBD1	TGTGCCAGCAGCTGGGACAGACATGAAGCTTTCTTT	CASSWDRHEAFF
TRBJ1-4	TRBV2	-	-	TGTGCCAGCAGTGAGGGGGTGTCAACTGCAACTAATGAAAAACTGTTTTTT	CASSEGVSTATNEKLFF
TRBJ1-2	TRBV4-3	-	-	TGCGCCAGCAGCCAAGATTTCGGCGAGCCAAGAGGCTACACCTTC	CASSQDFGEPRGYTF
TRBJ1-2	TRBV7-9	-	-	TGTGCCAGCAGCTTAGAACGCCTAAACTATGGCTACACCTTC	CASSLERLNYGYTF
TRBJ1-1	TRBV19	-	-	TGTGCCAGTAGTATACATGGCCCTTCGACTGAAGCTTTCTTT	CASSIHGPSTEAFF
TRBJ1-6	TRBV14	-	-	TGTGCCAGCAGCCAAGGGGCAGGGAGCTCCTATAATTCACCCCTCCACTTT	CASSQGAGSSYNSPLHF
TRBJ2-3	TRBV7-3	-	TRBD2	TGTGCCAGCAGCTCATTTACCGGGGGGGCAAGGACGCAGTATTTT	CASSSFTGGARTQYF
TRBJ2-7	TRBV10-1	once	-	TGCGCCAGCAGTGAAGGCGGCGTCTCCTACGAGCAGTACTTC	CASSEGGVSYEQYF
TRBJ2-7	TRBV9	-	-	TGTGCCAGCAGCGTAGCGGGAACCTACGAGCAGTACTTC	CASSVAGTYEQYF
TRBJ2-7	TRBV2	-	-	TGTGCCAGCAGTGAAGCATCGGTGGCAGTTTACGAGCAGTACTTC	CASSEASVAVYEQYF
TRBJ2-1	TRBV5-1	-	TRBD2	TGCGCCAGCAGCTTTGAGGGGACGGGAGGGTGGCAGTTCTTC	CASSFEGTGGWQFF
TRBJ1-3	TRBV2	-	-	TGTGCCAGCAGAACCGGGAGCCCCTCTGGAAACACCATATATTTT	CASRTGSPSGNTIYF
TRBJ1-4	TRBV7-2	-	-	TGTGCCAGCACCCTAACGGACACGAAGGACAGCGTTGGTGAAAAACTGTTTTTT	CASTLTDTKDSVGEKLFF
TRBJ2-3	TRBV5-1	-	TRBD1	TGCGCCAGCAGCTCGAATTACAGGGGACGAACAGATACGCAGTATTTT	CASSSNYRGRTDTQYF
TRBJ1-3	TRBV12-5	-	-	TGTGCATCCCTATGGCGGGAGCTTTCTGGAAACACCACCATATATTTT	CASLWRELSGNTTIYF
TRBJ2-7	TRBV4-1	-	TRBD1	TGCGCCAGCAGCCAAGGTCTAGGACAGGGGCCCTACGAGCAGTACTTC	CASSQGLGQGPYEQYF
TRBJ1-2	TRBV2	-	-	TGTGCCAGAGTGAGGGGGGCTAACTATGGCTACACCTTC	CARVRGANYGYTF
TRBJ2-1	TRBV4-1	-	TRBD2	TGCGCCAGCAGCCAAGATGGCGCGGGAGGGGGTGAGCAGTTCTTC	CASSQDGAGGGEQFF
TRBJ1-2	TRBV19	-	-	TGTGCCAGTAGTAATTACTACCGGGACTCTAACTATGGCTACACCTTC	CASSNYYRDSNYGYTF
TRBJ1-2	TRBV5-6	-	TRBD1	TGTGCCAGCAGCTTTTGGACAGGGGTTAATACCCACTATGGCTACACCTTC	CASSFWTGVNTHYGYTF
TRBJ1-1	TRBV6-5	-	-	TGTGCCAGCAGTCCATTAACAGTCACTGAAGCTTTCTTT	CASSPLTVTEAFF
TRBJ1-1	TRBV6-5	once	-	TGTGCCAGCAGTTACTCGAGTGGGGCAGATCTCACTGAAGCTTTCTTT	CASSYSSGADLTEAFF
TRBJ1-5	TRBV5-5	-	TRBD1	TGTGCCAGCAGCCGACAGCTAGGACAGGGCTATCAGCCCCAGCATTTT	CASSRQLGQGYQPQHF
TRBJ2-1	TRBV11-2	-	TRBD2	TGTGCCAGCAGCTTACGGACTAGCGCCTACAATGAGCAGTTCTTC	CASSLRTSAYNEQFF
TRBJ1-3	TRBV28	-	TRBD1	TGTGCCAGCAGTACGGGGGTTAGACAGGGGAACACCATATATTTT	CASSTGVRQGNTIYF
TRBJ1-2	TRBV19	-	-	TGTGCCAGTAGTATAGATTGGAGGGACCACTATGGCTACACCTTC	CASSIDWRDHYGYTF
TRBJ1-1	TRBV19	-	-	TGTGCCACTTGTGACAGGCAGAACACTGAAGCTTTCTTT	CATCDRQNTEAFF
TRBJ2-7	TRBV6-4	-	-	TGTGCCAGCAGGCCACTGAAACATGGGACCCCCCGATACGAGCAGTACTTC	CASRPLKHGTPRYEQYF
TRBJ1-2	TRBV13	once	-	TGTGCCAGCAGCTCAAGACAGTCCATATGGTATGGCTACACCTTC	CASSSRQSIWYGYTF
TRBJ1-1	TRBV11-3	-	-	TGTGCCAGCAGCTTAGCTTGGGACCCCGGCTTTCCGGCTTTCTTT	CASSLAWDPGFPAFF
TRBJ2-1	TRBV5-1	-	TRBD2	TGCGCCAGCAGTCCAGCGGGAGTCTCCTACAATGAGCAGTTCTTC	CASSPAGVSYNEQFF
TRBJ1-3	TRBV7-3	-	TRBD1	TGTGCCAGCAGCTTAGGGGACAGGGGCTCTGGAAACACCATATATTTT	CASSLGDRGSGNTIYF
TRBJ1-1	TRBV7-6	-	-	TGTGCCAGCCGTACCTGGACGAACACTGAAGCTTTCTTT	CASRTWTNTEAFF
TRBJ2-2	TRBV6-4	-	TRBD2	TGTGCCACCGGACTAGCGGGAGGCAACACCGGGGAGCTGTTTTTT	CATGLAGGNTGELFF
TRBJ1-1	TRBV7-8	-	-	TGTGCCAGCAGCTTAGCCCCAGGGGAGCGCACTGAAGCTTTCTTT	CASSLAPGERTEAFF
TRBJ2-1	TRBV3-1/TRBV3-2	-	-	TGTGCCAGCAGCCCCCGGAGAAATGAGCAGTTCTTC	CASSPRRNEQFF
TRBJ1-1	TRBV7-9	-	TRBD1	TGTGCCAGCAGCTCCGGACAGGGAAGGAACACTGAAGCTTTCTTT	CASSSGQGRNTEAFF
TRBJ1-2	TRBV30	-	TRBD1	TGTGCCTGGAGGGCAACAGGGGCCTATGGCTACACCTTC	CAWRATGAYGYTF
TRBJ2-3	TRBV9	-	-	TGTGCCAGCAGCGTAGGAGATACGCAGTATTTT	CASSVGDTQYF
TRBJ2-7	TRBV27	-	TRBD2	TGTGCCAGCAGCCAGACTAGCGGGGCCTACGAGCAGTACTTC	CASSQTSGAYEQYF
TRBJ1-1	TRBV27	once	TRBD1	TGTGCCAGCAGTTGGGCAGGGGGGCCTGAAGCTTTCTTT	CASSWAGGPEAFF
TRBJ1-2	TRBV3-1/TRBV3-2	-	-	TGTGCCAGCAGCCAAGACCCCGCTGAAACCGGGGTCGTCCCTAACTATGGCTACACCTTC	CASSQDPAETGVVPNYGYTF
TRBJ1-2	TRBV5-1	-	-	TGCGCCAGCAGCACGGGACGCAACTATGGCTACACCTTC	CASSTGRNYGYTF
TRBJ1-1	TRBV15	-	-	TGTGCCACCAGCAGAGATCGGACCCCGGGCACTGAAGCTTTCTTT	CATSRDRTPGTEAFF
TRBJ2-3	TRBV12-3/TRBV12-4	-	-	TGTGCCAGCAGTTTTTTCGGGACAGATACGCAGTATTTT	CASSFFGTDTQYF
TRBJ1-2	TRBV5-6	-	-	TGTGCCAGCAGCTTGTACAATGGCTACACCTTC	CASSLYNGYTF
TRBJ2-1	TRBV7-9	-	-	TGTGCCAGCAGCTTAGTCTCAGGGGCCGTTGAGCAGTTCTTC	CASSLVSGAVEQFF